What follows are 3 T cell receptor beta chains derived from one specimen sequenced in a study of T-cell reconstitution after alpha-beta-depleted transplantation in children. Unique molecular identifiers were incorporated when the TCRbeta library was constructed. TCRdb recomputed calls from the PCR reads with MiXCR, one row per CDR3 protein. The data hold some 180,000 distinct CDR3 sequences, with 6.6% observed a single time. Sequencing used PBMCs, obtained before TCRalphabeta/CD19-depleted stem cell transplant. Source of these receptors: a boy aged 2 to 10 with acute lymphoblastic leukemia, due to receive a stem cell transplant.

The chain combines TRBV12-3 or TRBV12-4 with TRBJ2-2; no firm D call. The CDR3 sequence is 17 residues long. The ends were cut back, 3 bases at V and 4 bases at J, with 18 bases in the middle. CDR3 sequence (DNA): TGTGCCAGCAGTTTTATTCTCCTTCCTTTCACCACCGGGGAGCTGTTTTTT. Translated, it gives CASSFILLPFTTGELFF.

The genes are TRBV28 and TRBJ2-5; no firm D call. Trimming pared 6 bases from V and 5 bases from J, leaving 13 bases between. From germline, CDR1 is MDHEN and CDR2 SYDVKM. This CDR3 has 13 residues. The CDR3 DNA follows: TGTGCCAGCAGCCTCCCAAGGTTGGAGACCCAGTACTTC. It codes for CASSLPRLETQYF.

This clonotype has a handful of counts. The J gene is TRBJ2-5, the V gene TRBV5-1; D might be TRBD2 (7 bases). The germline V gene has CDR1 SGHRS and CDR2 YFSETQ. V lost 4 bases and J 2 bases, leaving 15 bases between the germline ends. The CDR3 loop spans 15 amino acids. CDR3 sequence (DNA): TGCGCCAGCAGCACAACAGGGCGGGGGCAAGAGACCCAGTACTTC. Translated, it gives CASSTTGRGQETQYF.